This TCR beta chain was profiled in a study of cytomegalovirus exposure and HLA in healthy donors. A multiplex PCR was run with 60 Vbeta primers and 13 Jbeta primers. Clones were read by immunoSEQ multiplex PCR, and TCRdb kept only the in-frame ones, dropping some. The sample shows more than 200,000 clones, about four fifths of them seen only once. The receptor's source is a man aged 35 to 55 in good health and CMV-seropositive. The material sequenced was PBMCs.

The CDR3 is CARSWIRDRGNTIYF. The CDR3 coding sequence is TGTGCCAGAAGCTGGATCAGGGACAGGGGAAACACCATATATTTT. The chain employs TRBV5-3 and TRBJ1-3, with TRBD1 identical over 8 bases. TRBV5-3 is an ORF, with its function uncertain. Trimming took 3 bases from V and 4 from J; bases not matched to a gene: 6. The CDR3 covers 15 residues.